The 32 T cell receptor beta chains presented below share a single source sample, sequenced in a study of follicular helper T cells after annual influenza vaccination. This sample's time point: 2015-2016 season, 7 days after influenza vaccination. Profiling relied on immunoSEQ multiplex PCR, and the TCRdb table lists in-frame clones only, not all of them. The sample has 5,500 to 7,500 clones, about 85% seen once. Specimen: CXCR5- memory CD4+ T cells sorted from blood, collected 7 days after influenza vaccination. These TCRs come from an adult who received the influenza vaccine.

The CDR3 DNA reads TGTGCCAGTAGTATTGGGGGCTCTCAAGAGACCCAGTACTTC. As protein: CASSIGGSQETQYF. This chain joins TRBV19 and TRBJ2-5; D may be TRBD1 (6 bases). Per germline, CDR1 LNHDA and CDR2 SQIVND (reference sequence). The CDR3 is 14 amino acids. V dropped 3 bases and J dropped 2 bases, with 10 bases sitting between them.

The V gene is TRBV7-9, the J gene TRBJ2-5; TRBD2 matches at 10 bases. The CDR3 has 16 residues. The V gene's germline CDR1 is SEHNR and CDR2 FQNEAQ (reference sequence). V lost 1 base, J lost 4 bases, and 6 bases stayed unmatched. The CDR3, as DNA: TGTGCCAGCAGCTTAGGGCTAGCGGGAGTCGGAGAGACCCAGTACTTC. It encodes CASSLGLAGVGETQYF.

This sequence joins TRBV7-2 and TRBJ1-2; the D gene is possibly TRBD1 (6 bases). Germline loops: CDR1 SGHTA, CDR2 FQGNSA. The CDR3 runs to 13 residues. The V and J ends lost 3 bases and 7 bases respectively, with 12 bases between them. CDR3 sequence (DNA): TGTGCCAGCAGCTTGGGGACACAAGGTGGCTACACCTTC. This encodes CASSLGTQGGYTF.

The chain recombines TRBV18 with TRBJ1-4; TRBD1 might be the D (5 bases). V was clipped by 4 bases and J by 6 bases, with 18 bases between them. CDR1 is KGHSH and CDR2 is LQKENI in the germline V gene. The CDR3 spans 16 residues. The CDR3 loop is CASSQRQTRHHEKLFF. DNA of the CDR3: TGTGCCAGCTCACAAAGACAGACCCGGCATCATGAAAAACTGTTTTTT.

The J gene is TRBJ2-3, the V gene TRBV6-1; no clear D. CDR1 and CDR2 from the germline V gene are MNHNS and SASEGT. Deletions cut 1 base from V and 9 bases from J, with 14 bases between. The CDR3 has 14 residues. CDR3 sequence reads: CASSEDPGPVTQYF. Here the CDR3 DNA reads TGTGCCAGCAGTGAAGATCCAGGCCCCGTGACGCAGTATTTT.

The V call is TRBV7-9, the J call TRBJ1-1; D may be TRBD1 (5 bases). The germline V gene has CDR1 SEHNR and CDR2 FQNEAQ (reference sequence). The V and J ends lost 6 bases and 10 bases respectively, with 18 bases between them. The CDR3 has 13 amino acids. CDR3: CASRSRDGRRAFF. CDR3 DNA sequence: TGTGCCAGCAGGTCTCGGGACGGCAGAAGAGCTTTCTTT.

This chain links TRBV2 with TRBJ2-2; D assignment may be TRBD1 or TRBD2 (5 bases each). The CDR3 consists of 15 residues. Germline V gene data show CDR1 as SNHLY and CDR2 as FYNNEI. Trimming took 5 bases from V and 0 from J, leaving 10 bases between them. The CDR3 protein is CASSPGRPNTGELFF. The CDR3 region has the DNA TGTGCCAGCAGTCCGGGACGTCCGAACACCGGGGAGCTGTTTTTT. The full variable domain, with the rest looked up from reference TRBV2 and TRBJ2-2, is EPEVTQTPSHQVTQMGQEVILRCVPISNHLYFYWYRQILGQKVEFLVSFYNNEISEKSEIFDDQFSVERPDGSNFTLKIRSTKLEDSAMYFCASSPGRPNTGELFFGEGSRLTVL.

The V call is TRBV19, the J call TRBJ2-1; D assignment may be TRBD1 or TRBD2 (5 bases each). Germline CDR1 and CDR2: LNHDA and SQIVND (reference sequence). V was trimmed by 6 bases and J by 0 bases, leaving 18 bases between them. The CDR3 is 17 amino acids. The CDR3 spells CASSARLTRGSYNEQFF. The CDR3 nucleotides are TGTGCCAGTAGCGCAAGGTTAACGAGGGGCTCCTACAATGAGCAGTTCTTC.

This clone was observed a few times. This chain joins TRBV6-5 and TRBJ2-1; D not certain. CDR1 is MNHEY and CDR2 is SVGAGI in the germline V gene. This CDR3 spans 15 amino acids. V lost 5 bases, J lost 6 bases, and 17 bases lay in between. The CDR3 here is CASSTTTLMGNEQFF. The CDR3 nucleotides are TGTGCCAGCAGTACTACTACGCTCATGGGCAATGAGCAGTTCTTC.

Only one count was recorded for this clone. This chain joins TRBV2 and TRBJ2-1, with D tentatively TRBD2 (6 bases). The V gene's germline CDR1 is SNHLY and CDR2 FYNNEI. The CDR3 consists of 13 residues. V dropped 10 bases and J dropped 8 bases, with 18 bases sitting between them. CDR3 coding DNA: TGTGCCACCTCCGGGGAGGTTATAGATGAGCAGTTCTTC. Amino acids: CATSGEVIDEQFF.

The V and J genes are TRBV7-2 and TRBJ2-1; no definite D call. This CDR3 spans 12 amino acids. The germline CDR1 and CDR2 sequences are SGHTA and FQGNSA. Trimming removed 4 bases at V and 9 bases at J, with 10 bases between. The CDR3 here is CASSSYGGEQFF. Here the CDR3 DNA reads TGTGCCAGCAGCTCCTATGGTGGTGAGCAGTTCTTC.

V is TRBV4-1 and J is TRBJ2-3; maybe TRBD2 (6 bases). V was shortened by 2 bases and J by 2 bases, with 17 bases between the two germline ends. The CDR3 runs to 17 residues. The germline CDR1 and CDR2 sequences are MGHRA and YSYEKL. CDR3 in amino acids: CASSQRGTGVVTDTQYF. CDR3 DNA sequence: TGCGCCAGCAGCCAACGGGGCACGGGAGTTGTCACAGATACGCAGTATTTT.

This sequence joins TRBV7-8 and TRBJ1-1; D is unresolved. V was shortened by 5 bases and J by 1 base, with 20 bases between the two germline ends. The CDR3 has 17 residues. Germline values: CDR1 SGHVS, CDR2 FQNEAQ. In nucleotides, the CDR3 is TGTGCCAGCAGCCCAAACCCCGCTGGACTCCGGAACACTGAAGCTTTCTTT. This sequence encodes CASSPNPAGLRNTEAFF.

The rearrangement links TRBV9 to TRBJ1-1; 8 bases match TRBD1. The length of the CDR3 is 15 residues. From germline, CDR1 is SGDLS and CDR2 YYNGEE. Unmatched junction bases numbered 6, after V lost 3 bases and J lost 2 bases. This chain's CDR3 is CASSGQGQGNTEAFF. Here the CDR3 DNA reads TGTGCCAGCAGCGGACAGGGGCAGGGTAACACTGAAGCTTTCTTT.

The chain combines TRBV5-1 with TRBJ2-7; 11 bases map to TRBD1. Germline CDR1 SGHRS, CDR2 YFSETQ. V was clipped by 3 bases and J by 4 bases; unmatched bases: 6. This CDR3 has 15 amino acids. This chain's CDR3 is CASSSRDRGIYEQYF. DNA of the CDR3: TGCGCCAGCAGCTCCCGGGACAGGGGGATATACGAGCAGTACTTC.

The chain uses TRBV18 and TRBJ1-5; D is unresolved. The V gene's germline CDR1 is KGHSH and CDR2 LQKENI. V lost 1 base, J lost 4 bases, and 8 bases lay in between. This CDR3 is built from 14 residues. CDR3 protein: CASSPQETNQPQHF. CDR3 nucleotide sequence: TGTGCCAGCTCACCACAGGAAACTAATCAGCCCCAGCATTTT.

This clone has more than one count but fewer than ten. The chain has TRBV5-1 and TRBJ2-3, with 12 positions matching TRBD2. This CDR3 is built from 16 residues. The J segment lost 5 bases and the V segment lost 4 bases, leaving 8 bases of the junction unmatched. Germline V lookup: CDR1 SGHRS, CDR2 YFSETQ. The CDR3 bases are TGCGCCAGCAGCCGCCCGACTAGCGGGAGTGGAGATACGCAGTATTTT. Translated: CASSRPTSGSGDTQYF.

The gene calls are TRBV27 and TRBJ2-1; 9 bases match TRBD1. The CDR3 extends over 16 amino acids. Germline V lookup: CDR1 MNHEY, CDR2 SMNVEV (reference sequence). After removal of 5 bases from V and 5 bases from J, the junction contained 10 bases not matched to a gene. For the CDR3, the DNA is TGTGCCAGCAGTCCCCTGACAGGGGGATCGCACAATGAGCAGTTCTTC. Translation: CASSPLTGGSHNEQFF.

V and J are TRBV7-8 and TRBJ1-2, with TRBD1 matching 9 bases. CDR1 and CDR2 from the germline V gene are SGHVS and FQNEAQ. V lost 8 bases, J lost 6 bases, and 7 bases stayed unmatched. CDR3 size: 13 residues. The CDR3 reads CASGGTGRNGYTF. The CDR3 region has the DNA TGTGCCAGCGGGGGGACAGGGCGGAATGGCTACACCTTC.

V and J are TRBV25-1 and TRBJ1-1, with D hard to call. Germline V gives CDR1 MGHDK, CDR2 SYGVNS. V was cut by 3 bases and J by 2 bases, with 13 bases left in between. This CDR3 has 15 amino acids. The CDR3 nucleotides are TGTGCCAGCAGTGACCCAGCTAGGCTCAACACTGAAGCTTTCTTT. Its translation is CASSDPARLNTEAFF.

Only a few counts were recorded for this clone. J is TRBJ2-3 and V is TRBV6-5; D is perhaps TRBD1 or TRBD2 (7 bases each). CDR1 MNHEY and CDR2 SVGAGI come from the germline V gene. The CDR3 is 15 amino acids. V lost 2 bases to trimming and J lost 1 base, with 10 bases between them. The CDR3 loop is CASSYGRGRTDTQYF. The CDR3 DNA is TGTGCCAGCAGTTACGGGAGGGGGCGCACAGATACGCAGTATTTT.

The chain uses TRBV29-1 and TRBJ2-7; 7 nucleotides line up with TRBD1. CDR3 length: 14 amino acids. CDR1 and CDR2 from the germline V gene are SQVTM and ANQGSEA. Losses at the gene ends were 7 bases for V and 1 base for J; bases not matched to a gene: 10. The CDR3 spells CSDQTGAGSYEQYF. Written as DNA, the CDR3 is TGCAGCGACCAAACAGGGGCAGGGTCCTACGAGCAGTACTTC.

This chain uses TRBV18 with TRBJ1-4; no definite D call. V lost 3 bases to trimming and J lost 5 bases, with 4 bases between them. CDR1 is KGHSH and CDR2 is LQKENI in the germline V gene. The CDR3 spans 12 residues. This chain's CDR3 is CASSPGNEKLFF. For the CDR3, the DNA is TGTGCCAGCTCACCCGGGAATGAAAAACTGTTTTTT. Full variable domain (rest looked up from reference TRBV18 and TRBJ1-4): NAGVMQNPRHLVRRRGQEARLRCSPMKGHSHVYWYRQLPEEGLKFMVYLQKENIIDESGMPKERFSAEFPKEGPSILRIQQVVRGDSAAYFCASSPGNEKLFFGSGTQLSVL.

The chain employs TRBV7-2 and TRBJ2-2; D uncertain. V was pared by 4 bases and J by 3 bases, with 3 bases between. The CDR3 totals 12 residues. CDR1 and CDR2 from the germline V gene are SGHTA and FQGNSA. CDR3 DNA: TGTGCCAGCAGCTCTTACACCGGGGAGCTGTTTTTT. Translation: CASSSYTGELFF.

The chain recombines TRBV18 with TRBJ1-4; D possibly corresponds to TRBD1 (5 bases). This CDR3 contains 14 residues. The germline V and J ends were trimmed by 3 bases and 7 bases, with 12 bases remaining between them. CDR1 and CDR2 (germline): KGHSH, LQKENI. CDR3 bases: TGTGCCAGCTCACCCCAGGCAGGGAGTGAAAAACTGTTTTTT. Its protein is CASSPQAGSEKLFF.

This chain connects TRBV18 to TRBJ2-1, with TRBD1 matching over 8 bases. V lost 0 bases to trimming and J lost 6 bases; unmatched junction nucleotides: 7. The CDR3 is made up of 16 amino acids. Per the germline V gene, CDR1 is KGHSH and CDR2 is LQKENI. The CDR3 loop reads CASSPPQGANGNEQFF. The CDR3 DNA follows: TGTGCCAGCTCACCACCTCAGGGGGCGAACGGCAATGAGCAGTTCTTC. Full variable domain (rest looked up from reference TRBV18 and TRBJ2-1): NAGVMQNPRHLVRRRGQEARLRCSPMKGHSHVYWYRQLPEEGLKFMVYLQKENIIDESGMPKERFSAEFPKEGPSILRIQQVVRGDSAAYFCASSPPQGANGNEQFFGPGTRLTVL.

This chain connects TRBV30 to TRBJ1-1; 8 bases map to TRBD1. The CDR3 totals 13 residues. After removal of 8 bases from V and 6 bases from J, the junction contained 11 bases not matched to a gene. The germline V gene has CDR1 GTSNPN and CDR2 SVGIG (reference sequence). The CDR3 protein is CARSGGAEAEAFF. As DNA, the CDR3 is TGTGCCCGTTCAGGGGGCGCGGAGGCTGAAGCTTTCTTT. Filled out from reference TRBV30 and TRBJ1-1, the complete variable domain reads SQTIHQWPATLVQPVGSPLSLECTVEGTSNPNLYWYRQAAGRGLQLLFYSVGIGQISSEVPQNLSASRPQDRQFILSSKKLLLSDSGFYLCARSGGAEAEAFFGQGTRLTVV.

CDR3 DNA sequence: TGTGCCAGCAGCCCCCAAGAGGGAGCTGAAGCTTTCTTT. Its translation: CASSPQEGAEAFF. This chain joins TRBV9 and TRBJ1-1; D is unclear. V lost 4 bases to trimming and J lost 6 bases, with 13 bases between them. This CDR3 is 13 amino acids long. The germline gives CDR1 SGDLS, CDR2 YYNGEE.

CDR3 protein: CASSLRGNQPQHF. The CDR3 bases are TGTGCCAGCAGCTTGAGGGGAAATCAGCCCCAGCATTTT. V is TRBV5-6 and J is TRBJ1-5; D perhaps matches TRBD1 (5 bases). CDR1 and CDR2 (germline): SGHDT, YYEEEE. Trimming took 1 base from V and 4 from J, leaving 6 bases between them. The CDR3 covers 13 residues.

The chain carries TRBV5-1 and TRBJ2-2; TRBD1 matches at 7 bases. The CDR3 runs to 15 residues. The V gene's germline CDR1 is SGHRS and CDR2 YFSETQ. The trim removed 0 bases at V and 7 bases at J, leaving 6 bases unmatched. CDR3 sequence (DNA): TGCGCCAGCAGCTTGGGTGACAGGGATGACGGGGAGCTGTTTTTT. Protein product: CASSLGDRDDGELFF. Based on the CDR3 plus reference TRBV5-1 and TRBJ2-2, the full variable domain is KAGVTQTPRYLIKTRGQQVTLSCSPISGHRSVSWYQQTPGQGLQFLFEYFSETQRNKGNFPGRFSGRQFSNSRSEMNVSTLELGDSALYLCASSLGDRDDGELFFGEGSRLTVL.

The chain has TRBV11-3 and TRBJ2-7; no firm D call. This CDR3 is 13 amino acids long. Germline CDR1 reads SGHNT; CDR2 reads YENEEA. Trimming stripped 1 base from V and 2 bases from J, with 6 bases between. The CDR3 region has the DNA TGTGCCAGCAGCTTAGGACAAACCTACGAGCAGTACTTC. Translated, it gives CASSLGQTYEQYF.

This chain uses TRBV7-2 with TRBJ2-3; no definite D call. The germline V and J ends were trimmed by 5 bases and 2 bases, with 8 bases remaining between them. The CDR3 contains 13 residues. Germline CDR1 reads SGHTA; CDR2 reads FQGNSA. The CDR3 DNA sequence: TGTGCCAGCAGCCCTTCGTACACAGATACGCAGTATTTT. Encoded protein: CASSPSYTDTQYF.